This T cell receptor beta chain was sequenced during a study of regulatory T cells in long-lasting Graves disease. Study results and caveats: A reduction in accuracy may have resulted from the small sample size. Persistent disease samples used TRBV28, TRBJ1-2 and TRBJ2-5 preferentially.

Time point reported: newly diagnosed GD, antithyroid drugs for less than 3 months. RNA isolated from PBMCs was used to make the TCR library. The CDR3 loop spans 13 amino acids. Between the trimmed V and J ends, which lost 0 bases and 1 base, there was a span of 7 bases. The germline V gene encodes CDR1 SQVTM and CDR2 ANQGSEA. CDR3 regions were amplified by Arm-PCR using iRepertoire HTBI primers to build TCR beta libraries. TCRdb re-called the multiplex PCR reads through MiXCR, storing one row per CDR3 protein. Among hundreds of thousands of distinct CDR3 sequences listed, 16% were seen once. The table lists this clonotype with a few counts. Its cognate antigen is unknown. These data were also reused for a study on T cells in Graves' hyperthyroidism and ophthalmopathy. From that second work: A first-round RT-PCR of the TCR CDR3 used the HTBI primer set.

This clonotype was obtained from a man aged 40-55 years with Graves disease. The J gene is TRBJ2-7, the V gene TRBV29-1; no reliable D call. The starting material was peripheral blood mononuclear cells (PBMCs), obtained at new diagnosis, from a patient treated with antithyroid drugs. This CDR3 is CSVEEIASYEQYF. The CDR3 DNA sequence: TGCAGCGTTGAAGAGATCGCATCCTACGAGCAGTACTTC.